A selection of T cell receptor beta chains follows, all from one sample in a study of T-cell reconstitution after alpha-beta-depleted transplantation in children. TCRdb reprocessed the PCR reads with MiXCR, giving one entry per CDR3 protein. This table has approximately 640,000 distinct CDR3 sequences, 16% appearing once. The source was PBMCs from the stem cell graft donor, collected from the stem cell graft. Receptors were obtained from a human donor who donated a stem cell graft to a child with acute myeloid leukemia. Each CDR3 is given with its conserved first and last residue. The order of the fields is clone size, V gene, J gene, D gene, CDR3 DNA, CDR3 protein. The D gene is left open where the match is weak. Size is omitted from some rows. Given values are once, few, many or a class for expanded clones.

>NA|TRBV18|TRBJ2-3|NA
TGTGCCAGCTCACCACTTACGGGGGGCACAGATACGCAGTATTTT
CASSPLTGGTDTQYF
>NA|TRBV7-9|TRBJ2-5|TRBD1
TGTGCCAGCAGCAATTGGACAGGGTTCCAAGAGACCCAGTACTTC
CASSNWTGFQETQYF
>many|TRBV29-1|TRBJ2-7|TRBD1
TGCAGCGTCAGGGGGATATCCTACGAGCAGTACTTC
CSVRGISYEQYF
>NA|TRBV6-2/TRBV6-3|TRBJ1-5|NA
TGTGCCAGCAGTTATACAGATCAGCCCCAGCATTTT
CASSYTDQPQHF
>few|TRBV20-1|TRBJ2-1|TRBD1
TGCTGTGCTAGAGACAGGGGGCGATTGTATTCCTACAATGAGCAGTTCTTC
CCARDRGRLYSYNEQFF
>many|TRBV20-1|TRBJ2-3|NA
TGCAGTGCCTACTCAGGAGGAGATACGCAGTATTTT
CSAYSGGDTQYF
>NA|TRBV7-8|TRBJ2-7|TRBD1
TGTGCCAGCAGCTTAGAACAGGGGGCCTACGAGCAGTACTTC
CASSLEQGAYEQYF
>NA|TRBV4-3|TRBJ2-1|NA
TGCGCCAGCAGCCAAGTCCCGGCATGGAATGAGCAGTTCTTC
CASSQVPAWNEQFF
>many|TRBV6-5|TRBJ1-1|NA
TGTGCCAGCAGTTCCGGGACAAAAGCTTTCTTT
CASSSGTKAFF
>NA|TRBV20-1|TRBJ2-3|NA
TGCAGTGCTAGCGGCTCTAGCACAGATACGCAGTATTTT
CSASGSSTDTQYF
>NA|TRBV29-1|TRBJ2-4|TRBD1
TGCAGCGCCCGACAGGGAAGGGTGGCCCAAAACATTCAGTACTTC
CSARQGRVAQNIQYF
>many|TRBV12-3/TRBV12-4|TRBJ1-2|NA
TGTGCCAGCAGTCAGATACAGAACTATGGCTACACCTTC
CASSQIQNYGYTF
>many|TRBV7-2|TRBJ1-1|NA
TGTGCCAGCAGCTTAGATGGGGGATTAATGAACACTGAAGCTTTCTTT
CASSLDGGLMNTEAFF
>many|TRBV4-3|TRBJ1-2|TRBD1
TGCGCCAGCAGCCAAGAATACAGGGGGGGCTACACCTTC
CASSQEYRGGYTF
>few|TRBV11-2|TRBJ1-5|NA
TGTGCCAGCAGCTTTCCCCCCGCGGCAGAGAGGAAGAATCAGCCCCAGCATTTT
CASSFPPAAERKNQPQHF
>NA|TRBV12-5|TRBJ2-7|TRBD2
TGTGCTAGTGGTTGGCCATTAGCGGGGGGGCCGAGGTCCTACGAGCAGTACTTC
CASGWPLAGGPRSYEQYF
>NA|TRBV28|TRBJ2-3|TRBD1
TGTGCCCACCGACCGAACAGGGGAGAAACAGATACGCAGTATTTT
CAHRPNRGETDTQYF
>many|TRBV6-5|TRBJ1-1|NA
TGTGCCAGCACTAACAGATTAAACACTGAAGCTTTCTTT
CASTNRLNTEAFF
>NA|TRBV12-3/TRBV12-4|TRBJ2-2|NA
TGTGCCAGCAGCGGACAGCCCACCGGGGAGCTGTTTTTT
CASSGQPTGELFF
>few|TRBV5-6|TRBJ2-1|NA
TGTGCCAGCAGCTTAAGTATGGGGCTAGGGGACAATGAGCAGTTCTTC
CASSLSMGLGDNEQFF
>many|TRBV5-1|TRBJ1-1|NA
TGCGCCAGCAGCTTGGCCCCCGGGACCACCGAAGCTTTCTTT
CASSLAPGTTEAFF
>few|TRBV5-1|TRBJ2-3|NA
TGCGCCAGCTTCGAGGGGGATACGCAGTATTTT
CASFEGDTQYF
>NA|TRBV12-3/TRBV12-4|TRBJ2-1|NA
TGTGCCAGCAGTTTAAACGCCGGTGAGCAGTTCTTC
CASSLNAGEQFF
>many|TRBV20-1|TRBJ1-2|TRBD1
TGCAGTGCTAGAGAAACAGGGGGAAGCTATGACTACACCTTC
CSARETGGSYDYTF
>NA|TRBV15|TRBJ1-2|TRBD1
TGTGCCACCAGCAGAGATCCCCTCGACAGGGTGTATGGCTACACCTTC
CATSRDPLDRVYGYTF
>NA|TRBV13|TRBJ2-5|NA
TGTGCCAGCACCTGGGGGCCTCAAGAGACCCAGTACTTC
CASTWGPQETQYF
>many|TRBV6-1|TRBJ2-5|NA
TGTGCCAGCAGCCCTGGACCCTGGAAGCAAGAGACCCAGTACTTC
CASSPGPWKQETQYF
>NA|TRBV20-1|TRBJ2-4|TRBD2
TGCAGTGCTAGAGATCCCCTAGCGGGGGGGCGGAACATTCAGTACTTC
CSARDPLAGGRNIQYF
>many|TRBV5-5|TRBJ1-5|NA
TGTGCCAGCAGCTTGGCCTCGGCAGGGACTCAGCCCCAGCATTTT
CASSLASAGTQPQHF
>many|TRBV12-3/TRBV12-4|TRBJ1-6|NA
TGTGCCAGCAGCCACCCAGGGGCAGGGGATTCACCCCTCCACTTT
CASSHPGAGDSPLHF
>few|TRBV4-3|TRBJ2-5|TRBD2
TGCGCCAGCAGCCAAGATCGCGGGGGAGTGGCCCAGTACTTC
CASSQDRGGVAQYF
>many|TRBV7-2|TRBJ2-1|NA
TGTGCCAGCAGCTTAGCGGGTGACCGCTACAATGAGCAGTTCTTC
CASSLAGDRYNEQFF
>once|TRBV10-1|TRBJ2-1|TRBD2
TGCGCCAGCAGCGTAGCGGGGGGCTCCTCGGGTGAGCAGTTCTTC
CASSVAGGSSGEQFF
>NA|TRBV28|TRBJ1-1|NA
TGTGCCAGCAGTTTCACGGGTGAAGCTTTCTTT
CASSFTGEAFF
>few|TRBV20-1|TRBJ1-5|NA
TGCAGTGCTACGGCGAGCAATCAGCCCCAGCATTTT
CSATASNQPQHF
>few|TRBV7-2|TRBJ1-2|NA
TGTGCCAGCAGCTTAAATCGACTCCCCGGAGGCTACACCTTC
CASSLNRLPGGYTF
>NA|TRBV2|TRBJ2-6|NA
TGTGCCAGCAGTTTAAGAGTAGGGGGTGCATCTGGGGCCAACGTCCTGACTTTC
CASSLRVGGASGANVLTF
>NA|TRBV7-8|TRBJ2-5|TRBD2
TGTGCCAGCAGCTTTCGGCGGGGGGGCCGCGAGACCCAGTACTTC
CASSFRRGGRETQYF
>many|TRBV7-9|TRBJ1-1|NA
TGTGCCAGCAGCCCGTTGACCGGGACCTCGGACACTGAAGCTTTCTTT
CASSPLTGTSDTEAFF
>many|TRBV24-1|TRBJ1-1|NA
TGTGCCACCAGTCTGGGGACGGGAACTGAAGCTTTCTTT
CATSLGTGTEAFF
>NA|TRBV20-1|TRBJ2-3|TRBD1
TGCAGTGCTAGAGAAGGACAGGGCCGGTCGGATACGCAGTATTTT
CSAREGQGRSDTQYF
>NA|TRBV12-3/TRBV12-4|TRBJ1-3|NA
TGTGCCAGCACCAGCTCTGGAAACACCATATATTTT
CASTSSGNTIYF
>many|TRBV20-1|TRBJ2-7|TRBD2
TGCAGTGCTAGTCCCCGAGCGGGGGAGTCCTACGAGCAGTACTTC
CSASPRAGESYEQYF
>many|TRBV29-1|TRBJ2-1|NA
TGCAGCGCCCTGACTGGAGGCGACAATGAGCAGTTCTTC
CSALTGGDNEQFF
>NA|TRBV5-1|TRBJ2-3|NA
TGCGCCAGCAGCATTGGGGCCAGACAGTCCACAGATACGCAGTATTTT
CASSIGARQSTDTQYF
>few|TRBV12-3/TRBV12-4|TRBJ2-3|NA
TGTGCCAGCAGTTTTAACAGGGAAACAGATACGCAGTATTTT
CASSFNRETDTQYF
>many|TRBV7-2|TRBJ1-6|TRBD1
TGTGCCAGCAGCTTAGCTCGACAGGGAAATTCACCCCTCCACTTT
CASSLARQGNSPLHF
>many|TRBV10-3|TRBJ2-3|NA
TGTGCCATCAGAGCGACGGACGCGGCGCAGGGGCCTAGCACAGATACGCAGTATTTT
CAIRATDAAQGPSTDTQYF
>many|TRBV7-9|TRBJ1-1|NA
TGTGCCAGCAGCCCCTCAGTCACGGTTGAAGCTTTCTTT
CASSPSVTVEAFF
>NA|TRBV6-2/TRBV6-3|TRBJ2-5|NA
TGTGCCAGCAGTTACTCAGGAGCCGCCCGGAAAGAGACCCAGTACTTC
CASSYSGAARKETQYF